A single sample is the source of the 5 T cell receptor beta chains below, sequenced in a study of identical twins. From the 5' RACE reads, TCRdb called clonotypes with MiXCR, one entry per CDR3 protein. The sample has 450,000 or so distinct CDR3 sequences; 24% are singletons. Another study also made use of these data, one on T cells expressing NK-cell markers.

Sequenced input: CD4+ T cells sorted from blood. The receptors come from a young woman in good health.

DNA of the CDR3: TGCAGTGCGACTCGGGGGCGCGCAGATACGCAGTATTTT. It yields the protein CSATRGRADTQYF. The chain joins TRBV20-1 to TRBJ2-3; D is perhaps TRBD1 or TRBD2 (6 bases each). Trimming removed 6 bases at V and 4 bases at J, with 14 bases between. The CDR3 loop spans 13 amino acids. Germline CDR1 reads DFQATT; CDR2 reads SNEGSKA (reference sequence).

This clonotype was seen a few times. The J gene is TRBJ2-7, the V gene TRBV7-9; D gene ambiguous. V was shortened by 3 bases and J by 5 bases, with 17 bases between the two germline ends. This CDR3 contains 15 residues. Germline V CDR1 and CDR2: SEHNR, FQNEAQ (reference sequence). CDR3 amino acids: CASSFDGIPNHEQYF. The CDR3 DNA reads as TGTGCCAGCAGCTTCGATGGGATACCGAACCACGAGCAGTACTTC.

V usage is TRBV7-9 and J usage is TRBJ2-7, with 9 bases identical to TRBD1. The J segment lost 10 bases and the V segment lost 4 bases, leaving 8 bases of the junction unmatched. Germline loops: CDR1 SEHNR, CDR2 FQNEAQ (reference sequence). This CDR3 has 13 residues. The CDR3 here is CASSSEQGAYQYF. The DNA for the CDR3 is TGTGCCAGCAGCTCCGAACAGGGGGCGTATCAGTACTTC.

There are a few counts of this clonotype. CDR3 sequence: CASSLATSGSDTQYF. The CDR3 nucleotides read TGCGCCAGCAGCTTGGCGACTAGCGGGAGCGATACGCAGTATTTT. This chain links TRBV5-1 with TRBJ2-3; 12 positions match TRBD2. Trimming at V came to 0 bases and at J to 6 bases, leaving 2 bases not matched to a gene. The CDR3 totals 15 residues. Per germline, CDR1 SGHRS and CDR2 YFSETQ.

The rearrangement links TRBV12-3 or TRBV12-4 to TRBJ2-7, with 9 bases that match TRBD1. CDR3 size: 15 residues. Trimming removed 5 bases from V and 8 bases from J; junction bases left unmatched: 13. CDR3 DNA sequence: TGTGCCAGCAGTGCCGGGACAGGGTTCTCTCTCAAGCAGTACTTC. Protein product: CASSAGTGFSLKQYF.